The 11 T cell receptor beta chains given below trace back to one sample, sequenced in a study of blood T cell repertoires in COVID-19. Produced via immunoSEQ multiplex PCR; TCRdb's table is partial and in-frame only. The sample lists about 18,000 clones; roughly 90% were seen once. Input material: peripheral blood. Every receptor here comes from a human donor in a cohort sampled during active COVID-19.

J is TRBJ1-4 and V is TRBV3-1 (or the pseudogene TRBV3-2); the match to TRBD1 covers 9 bases. Germline V gene sequence: CDR1 LGHDT, CDR2 YNNKEL (reference sequence). Losses at the gene ends were 6 bases for V and 7 bases for J; bases not matched to a gene: 6. This CDR3 has 14 residues. Written as DNA, the CDR3 is TGTGCCAGCAGTCTACAGGGGGCGCGTGAAAAACTGTTTTTT. Its translation is CASSLQGAREKLFF.

The J gene is TRBJ1-4, the V gene TRBV7-2, with D perhaps TRBD1 (6 bases). The CDR3 sequence is 15 residues long. Germline CDR1 reads SGHTA; CDR2 reads FQGNSA. V dropped 2 bases and J dropped 3 bases, with 10 bases sitting between them. The CDR3 loop reads CASSLQDSSNEKLFF. CDR3 in DNA: TGTGCCAGCAGCTTACAGGACAGCTCTAATGAAAAACTGTTTTTT.

V and J are TRBV5-1 and TRBJ1-6; D call uncertain. Germline V gene lookup returns CDR1 SGHRS and CDR2 YFSETQ. V dropped 5 bases and J dropped 2 bases, with 11 bases sitting between them. The CDR3 spans 15 residues. The CDR3 sequence is CASSTTRAYNSPLHF. The CDR3 region has the DNA TGCGCCAGCAGTACGACGAGGGCCTATAATTCACCCCTCCACTTT.

This chain joins TRBV19 and TRBJ2-7; 10 nucleotides line up with TRBD1. Germline values: CDR1 LNHDA, CDR2 SQIVND (reference sequence). The V gene end was trimmed by 4 bases and the J gene end by 6 bases; junction bases not matched to a gene: 6. There are 14 residues in the CDR3. The CDR3 here is CASSRGTGAPEQYF. The CDR3 nucleotides are TGTGCCAGTAGTAGGGGGACAGGGGCGCCCGAGCAGTACTTC.

CDR3 sequence (DNA): TGTGCCAGCAGCCCAGACAGGGGACCGACCTTCTACAATGAGCAGTTCTTC. It specifies CASSPDRGPTFYNEQFF. The V gene is TRBV7-6, the J gene TRBJ2-1; 8 bases agree with TRBD1. Germline V gene data show CDR1 as SGHVS and CDR2 as FNYEAQ. The CDR3 is 17 residues long. Trimming took 5 bases from V and 3 from J; bases not matched to a gene: 12.

The sample holds one count of this clone. The CDR3, as DNA: TGTGCCAGCAGCCAAGTAATGGGGACAGTGCAAGAGACCCAGTACTTC. Protein sequence: CASSQVMGTVQETQYF. This chain joins TRBV3-1 (or the pseudogene TRBV3-2) and TRBJ2-5; 7 nucleotides line up with TRBD1. The CDR3 is 16 amino acids. Germline CDR1 and CDR2: LGHDT and YNNKEL (reference sequence). V trimming: 1 base; J trimming: 2 bases; junction bases outside the gene matches: 7.

This clone turned up a few times. In nucleotides, the CDR3 is TGCGCCAGCAGCTTCGGCAGGTCCCCCTACGAGCAGTACTTC. Its translation: CASSFGRSPYEQYF. This chain connects TRBV5-1 to TRBJ2-7; D is unclear. Germline V gene sequence: CDR1 SGHRS, CDR2 YFSETQ. This CDR3 contains 14 residues. V lost 2 bases and J lost 2, with 11 bases in between.

This chain links TRBV9 with TRBJ2-1, with 8 bases fitting TRBD2. The CDR3 has 16 residues. Per germline, CDR1 SGDLS and CDR2 YYNGEE. V gave up 4 bases and J gave up 0 bases; unmatched junction bases: 6. CDR3 sequence reads: CASSILAASSYNEQFF. CDR3 bases: TGTGCCAGCAGCATACTAGCGGCTAGCTCCTACAATGAGCAGTTCTTC.

The rearrangement joins TRBV27 to TRBJ2-7, with TRBD1 matching 8 bases. This CDR3 has 14 residues. Germline V gene sequence: CDR1 MNHEY, CDR2 SMNVEV (reference sequence). With V trimmed by 4 bases and J by 7 bases, 9 bases remained unmatched. In DNA, the CDR3 is TGTGCCAGCAGTTCCTGGACAGGGTTGAGGGAGCAGTACTTC. Encoded protein: CASSSWTGLREQYF.

V and J are TRBV6-2 or TRBV6-3 and TRBJ2-4, with a weak D call TRBD1 (5 bases). Germline values: CDR1 MNHEY, CDR2 SVGEGT. The CDR3 is 18 amino acids. Trimming took 2 bases from V and 2 from J, leaving 19 bases between them. The CDR3 reads CASSYTLRQGLTKNIQYF. CDR3 in DNA: TGTGCCAGCAGTTACACCTTGCGTCAGGGCCTCACCAAAAACATTCAGTACTTC.

The rearrangement links TRBV7-8 to TRBJ2-1, with TRBD1 matching 7 bases. Unmatched junction bases numbered 8, after V lost 1 base and J lost 8 bases. This CDR3 has 15 residues. The V gene's germline CDR1 is SGHVS and CDR2 FQNEAQ. CDR3 in DNA: TGTGCCAGCAGCTTAGGGCTGACAGGGCAGCATGAGCAGTTCTTC. Encoded protein: CASSLGLTGQHEQFF.